This T cell receptor (beta chain) was observed in a study of human CD4 T cells and Enterobacteriaceae (dated by TCRdb to about 2020). On the study overall, not on this receptor specifically: Compared with specific clonotypes, broadly cross-reactive clonotypes seemed more expanded ex vivo, with 11 of 19 and 21 of 34 falling in the top 5%. The only basis for inferring the reactivity of ex vivo clonotypes was matching nucleotide sequences to CFSE-low cultures from the same donors.

In the case of this clone: It lacks a known antigen. No per-base quality is available; no much larger clone lies one base away.

Deep-level sequencing was performed on ex vivo total memory CD4+ samples, with a detection sensitivity of one cell in 200,000. The QIAamp DNA Micro Kit was used to extract genomic DNA from cell pellets, and spectrophotometry was used to check the DNA quantity and purity. Amplification of TCR Vbeta CDR3 regions was performed with the immunoSEQ multiplex PCR assay. The Illumina HiSeq platform was used to sequence the amplicons. Each retrieved sequence was 87 nucleotides long and included the CDR3 region. As for the original processing: A unique productive TCR Vbeta nucleotide sequence was defined as a clonotype and was quantified by productive template frequency from ImmunoSEQ Analyzer V3.0. Expanded clonotypes were defined using a threshold set at the top 5th percentile of each repertoire ranked by frequency. Repertoire overlap was calculated as Chao-Jaccard using the R package fossil and displayed by nonmetric multidimensional scaling using the R package MASS. TCRdb carries this immuneACCESS record with in-frame sequences only. Its versions omit some clonotypes, under half of them owing to an unresolved V gene in the studies checked, with the rest unexplained. Clone size and the V and J calls come from that table; the DNA yielded D and trimming. The sample yields roughly 28,000 clones; roughly 80% were counted once. In total, the top ten clones hold approximately 0.9% of the sample.

On a FACSAria III, memory CD4+ T cells were FACS-sorted to over 98% purity, defined as all CD4+ cells except CD45RA+CCR7+CD95- naive cells. Blood from healthy donors was obtained from blood donation centers in Switzerland. Positive selection with CD4 and CD14 magnetic microbeads was used to enrich total CD4+ T cells and monocytes. CD8+, CD14+, CD16+, CD56+, CD19+ and CD25-bright cells were excluded prior to sorting. In a couple of blood donors, total memory CD4+ T cells were sequenced directly ex vivo to assess in vivo expansion of bacteria-reactive clonotypes. Ficoll-Paque Plus was used to isolate peripheral blood mononuclear cells from donor blood. Sample: memory CD4+ T cells from blood. This specimen's cell subset or site label, interpreted: total memory CD4 T cells sorted directly ex vivo, unstimulated. This receptor was identified in a human donor in good health.

The CDR3 region reads CASSAPETGTKAFF. Here is the DNA: TGCGCCAGCAGTGCACCTGAGACAGGGACAAAAGCTTTCTTT. The chain couples TRBV10-1 to TRBJ1-1; 7 of the junction bases match TRBD1. Taken from the germline V gene (reference sequence), the CDR1 and CDR2 loops are WNHNN and SYGVQD. Compared with germline, V lacks 4 bases and J lacks 9 bases; bases without a gene match: 11. The CDR3 sequence holds 14 residues, the cysteine and phenylalanine included. Only the CDR3 region is kept as DNA, spanning 42 bases read in frame from base 1.